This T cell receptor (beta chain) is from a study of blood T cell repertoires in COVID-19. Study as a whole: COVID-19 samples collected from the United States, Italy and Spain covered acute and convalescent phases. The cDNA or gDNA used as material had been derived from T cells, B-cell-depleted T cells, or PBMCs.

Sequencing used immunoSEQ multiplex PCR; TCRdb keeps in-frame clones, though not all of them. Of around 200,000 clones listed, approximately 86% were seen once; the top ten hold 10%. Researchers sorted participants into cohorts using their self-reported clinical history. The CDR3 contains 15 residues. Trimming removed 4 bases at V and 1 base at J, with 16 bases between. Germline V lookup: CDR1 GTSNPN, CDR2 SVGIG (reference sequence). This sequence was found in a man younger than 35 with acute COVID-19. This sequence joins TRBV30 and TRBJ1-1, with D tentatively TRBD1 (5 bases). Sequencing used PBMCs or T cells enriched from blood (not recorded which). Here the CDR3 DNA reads TGTGCCTGGAATCGTTTGTGGGACTCGAACACTGAAGCTTTCTTT. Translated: CAWNRLWDSNTEAFF.